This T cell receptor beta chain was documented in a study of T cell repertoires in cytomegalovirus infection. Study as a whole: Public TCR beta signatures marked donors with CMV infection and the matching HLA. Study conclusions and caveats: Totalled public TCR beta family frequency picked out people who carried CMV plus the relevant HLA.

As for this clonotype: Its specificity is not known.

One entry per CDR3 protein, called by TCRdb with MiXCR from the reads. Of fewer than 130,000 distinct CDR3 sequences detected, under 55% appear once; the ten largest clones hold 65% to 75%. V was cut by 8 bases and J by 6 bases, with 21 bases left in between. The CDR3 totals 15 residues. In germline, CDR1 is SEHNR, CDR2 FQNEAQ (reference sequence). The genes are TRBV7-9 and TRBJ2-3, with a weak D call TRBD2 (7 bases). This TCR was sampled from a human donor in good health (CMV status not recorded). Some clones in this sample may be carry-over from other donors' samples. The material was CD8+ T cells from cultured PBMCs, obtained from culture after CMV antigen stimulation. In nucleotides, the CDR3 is TGTGCCAGCCCGAAGGAGGGGGGGCCGAGGGATACGCAGTATTTT. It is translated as CASPKEGGPRDTQYF.